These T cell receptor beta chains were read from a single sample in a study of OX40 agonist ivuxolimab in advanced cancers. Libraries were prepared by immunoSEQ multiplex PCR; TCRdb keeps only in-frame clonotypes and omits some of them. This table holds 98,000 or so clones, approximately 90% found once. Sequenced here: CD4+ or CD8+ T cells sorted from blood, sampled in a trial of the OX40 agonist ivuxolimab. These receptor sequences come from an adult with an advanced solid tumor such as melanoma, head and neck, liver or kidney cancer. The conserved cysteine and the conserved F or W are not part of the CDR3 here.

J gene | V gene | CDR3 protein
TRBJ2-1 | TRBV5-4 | ASSPISPGAGEQF
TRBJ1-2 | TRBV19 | ASSGETGKSYGYT
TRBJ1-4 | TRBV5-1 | ASSFTGATNEKLF
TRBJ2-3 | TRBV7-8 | ASSPAGAGGWTDTQY
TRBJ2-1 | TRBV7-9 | ASSSVVSPYNEQF
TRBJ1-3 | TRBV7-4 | ASSLFIGISGNTIY
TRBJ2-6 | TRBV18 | ASSPSRGLRANVLT
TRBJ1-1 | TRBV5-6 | ASSLGPTGTGVATEAF
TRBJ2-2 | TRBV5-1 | ASSPWGDGGELF
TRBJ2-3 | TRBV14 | ASSQDWGRVADTQY
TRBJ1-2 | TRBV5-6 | ASSLGTGQRPNYGYT